The source of this T cell receptor beta chain is a study of Ad26.COV2.S vaccination and SARS-CoV-2 variants. CDR3 size: 14 residues. Trimming took off 5 bases at V and 3 bases at J, with 13 bases between the two ends. Germline CDR1 is LGHDT and CDR2 is YNNKEL (reference sequence). Here immunoSEQ multiplex PCR was the method, and the copy in TCRdb shows in-frame clones only, minus some. The sample comprises over 300,000 clones, roughly four fifths of which are singletons, and about 8% rests with the top ten. Overall study results and limits: Reported post-vaccination CD8+ and CD4+ T cell responses to spike showed substantial breadth. Total T cell responses may have been underestimated by the TCR breadth and depth analyses.

A word on this clone: Its antigen is not identified.

Specified treatment: some 20 received Ad26.COV2.S at low or high dose, single or two shots; roughly five received placebo; per-sample allocation not given. After the first vaccine or placebo injection, samples were drawn on day 63. Specimen: peripheral blood, collected in a trial of Ad26.COV2.S vaccine versus placebo. V is TRBV3-1 (or the pseudogene TRBV3-2) and J is TRBJ2-5; no clear D gene. The origin of this receptor is a person aged 18 to 59 who received the Ad26.COV2.S COVID-19 vaccine or a placebo. The CDR3 is CASSFGNLKETQYF. The CDR3 region has the DNA TGTGCCAGCAGCTTCGGCAATTTAAAAGAGACCCAGTACTTC.